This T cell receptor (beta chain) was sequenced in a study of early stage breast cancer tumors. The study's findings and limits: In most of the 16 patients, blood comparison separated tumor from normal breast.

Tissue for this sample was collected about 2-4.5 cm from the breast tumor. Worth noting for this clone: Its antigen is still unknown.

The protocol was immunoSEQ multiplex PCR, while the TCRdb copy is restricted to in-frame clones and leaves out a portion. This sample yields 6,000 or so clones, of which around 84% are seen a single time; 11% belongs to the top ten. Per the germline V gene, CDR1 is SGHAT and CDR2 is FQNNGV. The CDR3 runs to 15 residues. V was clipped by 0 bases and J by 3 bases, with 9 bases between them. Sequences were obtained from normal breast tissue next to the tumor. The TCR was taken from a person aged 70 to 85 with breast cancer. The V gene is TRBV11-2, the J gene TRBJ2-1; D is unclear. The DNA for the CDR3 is TGTGCCAGCAGCTTAGAGGCGGCCTTCTACAATGAGCAGTTCTTC. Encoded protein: CASSLEAAFYNEQFF.